This TCR beta chain was sequenced for a study of early T cells in non-severe SARS-CoV-2 infection. TCRdb fed the 5' RACE reads into MiXCR, producing one record per CDR3 protein. The sample has some 91,000 distinct CDR3 sequences, approximately 9.9% seen once. The CDR3 sequence is 14 residues long. The V gene's germline CDR1 is SGHAT and CDR2 FQNNGV. Trimming stripped 1 base from V and 2 bases from J, with 7 bases between. There are many counts of this clonotype. The gene calls are TRBV11-2 and TRBJ2-3; no clear D. The sample consisted of whole blood, taken at baseline. The clonotype was recovered from an adult who was a healthcare worker with PCR-confirmed SARS-CoV-2 infection or an uninfected control (not recorded which). The CDR3 DNA reads TGTGCCAGCAGCTTAGGTCTTTCCACAGATACGCAGTATTTT. This translates into CASSLGLSTDTQYF.